The T cell receptor (beta chain) under discussion was sequenced for a study of shared clonotypes between healthy human individuals. Study in general: Each donor contributed plates that comprised three CD4 naive, three CD4 memory, two CD8 naive and one CD8 memory.

Running of the assay took place at deep level. TCRdb's copy holds only in-frame clones and misses some; the assay was immunoSEQ multiplex PCR. The data show more than 2 million clones, approximately 96% seen once. On this clone itself: Antigen unknown.

Study outcomes and limitations: Larger estimated richness was generally seen in naive subsets than in memory subsets.

CDR1 and CDR2 from the germline V gene are SGHVS and FQNEAQ. This CDR3 is 15 amino acids long. Trimming shortened V by 1 base and J by 4 bases, and 14 bases separated the two germline ends. Sequences were obtained from naive CD4+ T cells sorted from blood. The subset denotes: CD45RA+ positively selected. The V call is TRBV7-8, the J call TRBJ2-7; possible D gene TRBD2, 6 bases. The receptor was isolated from a man between 18 and 35 years old in good health. The CDR3 nucleotides read TGTGCCAGCAGCTTAGTCTCCCAGGGAGGATACGAGCAGTACTTC. The encoded protein is CASSLVSQGGYEQYF.